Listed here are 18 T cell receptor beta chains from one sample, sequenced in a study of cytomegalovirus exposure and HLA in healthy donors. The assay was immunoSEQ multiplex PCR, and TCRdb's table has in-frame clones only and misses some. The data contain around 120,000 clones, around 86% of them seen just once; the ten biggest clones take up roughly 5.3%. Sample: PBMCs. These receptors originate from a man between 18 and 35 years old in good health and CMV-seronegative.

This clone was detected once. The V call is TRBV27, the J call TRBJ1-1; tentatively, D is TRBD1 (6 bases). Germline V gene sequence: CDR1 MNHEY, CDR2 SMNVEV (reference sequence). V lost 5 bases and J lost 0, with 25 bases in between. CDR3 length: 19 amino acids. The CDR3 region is CASSLLAPDRVNMNTEAFF. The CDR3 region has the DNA TGTGCCAGCAGTCTCTTAGCCCCGGACAGAGTTAACATGAACACTGAAGCTTTCTTT.

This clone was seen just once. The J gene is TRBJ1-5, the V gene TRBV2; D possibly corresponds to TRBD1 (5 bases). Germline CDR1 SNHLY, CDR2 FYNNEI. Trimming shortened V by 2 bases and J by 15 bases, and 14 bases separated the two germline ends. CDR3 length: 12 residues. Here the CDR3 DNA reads TGTGCCAGCAGTGAACAGATAGGACATCTGCATTTT. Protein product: CASSEQIGHLHF.

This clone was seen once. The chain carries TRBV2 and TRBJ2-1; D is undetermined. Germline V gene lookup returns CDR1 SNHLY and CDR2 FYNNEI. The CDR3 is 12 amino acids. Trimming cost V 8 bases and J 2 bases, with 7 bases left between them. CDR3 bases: TGTGCCAGCTTACTCACCTACAATGAGCAGTTCTTC. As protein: CASLLTYNEQFF.

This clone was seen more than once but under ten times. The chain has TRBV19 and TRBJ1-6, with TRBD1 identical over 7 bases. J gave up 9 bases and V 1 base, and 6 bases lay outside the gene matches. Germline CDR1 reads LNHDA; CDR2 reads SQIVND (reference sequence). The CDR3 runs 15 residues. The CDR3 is CASSIGDRASSPLHF. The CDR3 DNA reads TGTGCCAGTAGTATAGGAGACAGGGCGAGTTCACCCCTCCACTTT.

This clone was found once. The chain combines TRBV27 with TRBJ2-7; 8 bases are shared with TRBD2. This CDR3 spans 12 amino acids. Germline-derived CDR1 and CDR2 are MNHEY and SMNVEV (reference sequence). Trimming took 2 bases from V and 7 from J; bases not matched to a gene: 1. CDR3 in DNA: TGTGCCAGCAGTTTAGCGGGGGGAGAGCAGTACTTC. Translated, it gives CASSLAGGEQYF.

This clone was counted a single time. The CDR3 region is CASSPGGSTDTQYF. The CDR3 bases are TGTGCCAGCTCACCGGGGGGTAGCACAGATACGCAGTATTTT. The chain couples TRBV18 to TRBJ2-3; D perhaps matches TRBD2 (6 bases). CDR1 is KGHSH, CDR2 LQKENI, per germline. The germline V and J ends were trimmed by 3 bases and 0 bases, with 7 bases remaining between them. The CDR3 is 14 amino acids.

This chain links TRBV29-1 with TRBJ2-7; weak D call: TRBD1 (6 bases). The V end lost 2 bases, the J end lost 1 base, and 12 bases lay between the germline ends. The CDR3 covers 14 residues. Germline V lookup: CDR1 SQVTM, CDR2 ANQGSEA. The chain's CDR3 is CSVERTRGSYEQYF. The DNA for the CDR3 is TGCAGCGTTGAAAGGACCAGGGGATCCTACGAGCAGTACTTC.

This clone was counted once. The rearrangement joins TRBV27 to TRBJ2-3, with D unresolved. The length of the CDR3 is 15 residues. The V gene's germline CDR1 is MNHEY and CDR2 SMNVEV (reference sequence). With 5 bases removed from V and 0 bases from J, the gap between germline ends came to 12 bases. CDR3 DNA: TGTGCCAGCAGTCCGCGGATATCTAGCACAGATACGCAGTATTTT. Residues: CASSPRISSTDTQYF.

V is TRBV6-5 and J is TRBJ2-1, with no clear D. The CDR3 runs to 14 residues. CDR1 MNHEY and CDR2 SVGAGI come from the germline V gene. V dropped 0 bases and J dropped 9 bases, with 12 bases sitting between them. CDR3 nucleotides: TGTGCCAGCAGTTACTCGGGTCAGCGAACTGAGCAGTTCTTC. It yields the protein CASSYSGQRTEQFF.

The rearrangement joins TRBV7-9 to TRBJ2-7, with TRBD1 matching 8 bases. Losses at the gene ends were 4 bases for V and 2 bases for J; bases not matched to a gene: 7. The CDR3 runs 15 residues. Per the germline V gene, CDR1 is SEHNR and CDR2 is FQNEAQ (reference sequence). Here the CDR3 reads CASSSARTGTYEQYF. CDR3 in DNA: TGTGCCAGCAGCTCCGCGAGGACAGGGACCTACGAGCAGTACTTC.

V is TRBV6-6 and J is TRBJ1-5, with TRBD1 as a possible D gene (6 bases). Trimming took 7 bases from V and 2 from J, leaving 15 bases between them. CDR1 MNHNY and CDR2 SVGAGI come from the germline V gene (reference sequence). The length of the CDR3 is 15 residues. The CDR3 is CASTFDRNGNQPQHF. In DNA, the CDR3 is TGTGCCAGCACCTTCGACAGGAACGGCAATCAGCCCCAGCATTTT.

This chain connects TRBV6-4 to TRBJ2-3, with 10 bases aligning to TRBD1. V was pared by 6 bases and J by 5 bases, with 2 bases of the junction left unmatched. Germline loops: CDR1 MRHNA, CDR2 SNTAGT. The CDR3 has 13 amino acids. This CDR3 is CASRRDRGDTQYF. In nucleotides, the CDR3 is TGTGCCAGCAGAAGGGACAGGGGAGATACGCAGTATTTT.

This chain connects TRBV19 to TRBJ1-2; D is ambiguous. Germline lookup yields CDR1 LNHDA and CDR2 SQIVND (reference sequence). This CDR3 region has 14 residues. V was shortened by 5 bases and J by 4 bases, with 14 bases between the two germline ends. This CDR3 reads CASSVRVTSYGYTF. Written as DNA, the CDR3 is TGTGCCAGTAGTGTCCGGGTGACGAGCTATGGCTACACCTTC.

CDR3 sequence reads: CASSDWGGYYGYTF. CDR3 nucleotides: TGTGCCAGCAGTGATTGGGGGGGGTACTATGGCTACACCTTC. The rearrangement uses TRBV2 and TRBJ1-2; D perhaps matches TRBD1 (5 bases). V lost 3 bases to trimming and J lost 3 bases, with 11 bases between them. The CDR3 is made up of 14 amino acids. Germline-derived CDR1 and CDR2 are SNHLY and FYNNEI. The variable domain in full, completed from reference TRBV2 and TRBJ1-2, reads EPEVTQTPSHQVTQMGQEVILRCVPISNHLYFYWYRQILGQKVEFLVSFYNNEISEKSEIFDDQFSVERPDGSNFTLKIRSTKLEDSAMYFCASSDWGGYYGYTFGSGTRLTVV.

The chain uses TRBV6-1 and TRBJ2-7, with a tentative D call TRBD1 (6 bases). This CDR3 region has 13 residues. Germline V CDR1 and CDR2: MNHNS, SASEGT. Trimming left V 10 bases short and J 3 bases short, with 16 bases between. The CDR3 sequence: CATKTGIFYEQYF. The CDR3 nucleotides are TGTGCCACCAAGACAGGCATATTCTACGAGCAGTACTTC.

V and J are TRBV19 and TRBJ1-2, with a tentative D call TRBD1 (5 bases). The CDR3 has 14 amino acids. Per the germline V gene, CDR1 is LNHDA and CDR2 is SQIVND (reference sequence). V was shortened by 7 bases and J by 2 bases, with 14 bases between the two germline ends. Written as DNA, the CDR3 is TGTGCCAGTATCGCCAGGGAATCAAACTATGGCTACACCTTC. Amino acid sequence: CASIARESNYGYTF.

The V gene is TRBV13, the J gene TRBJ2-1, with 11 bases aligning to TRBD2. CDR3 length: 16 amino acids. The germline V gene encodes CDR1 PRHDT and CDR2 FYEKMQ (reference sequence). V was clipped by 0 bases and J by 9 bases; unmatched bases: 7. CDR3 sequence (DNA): TGTGCCAGCAGCTTAGGCGTGCTAGCGGGAGGAGTTGAGCAGTTCTTC. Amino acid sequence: CASSLGVLAGGVEQFF.

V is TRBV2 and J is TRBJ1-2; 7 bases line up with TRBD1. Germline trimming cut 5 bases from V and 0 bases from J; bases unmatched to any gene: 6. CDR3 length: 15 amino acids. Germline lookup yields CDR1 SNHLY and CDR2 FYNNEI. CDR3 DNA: TGTGCCAGCAGTTCCCGGGACAGAGCTAACTATGGCTACACCTTC. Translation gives CASSSRDRANYGYTF.